This TCR beta chain was sequenced during a study of blood T cell repertoires in COVID-19. Across the whole study: Italy, Spain and the United States were the sources of the convalescent and acute COVID-19 samples.

Unmatched junction bases numbered 6, after V lost 6 bases and J lost 2 bases. Germline V gene sequence: CDR1 SNHLY, CDR2 FYNNEI. This CDR3 comprises 14 residues. Repertoires were generated with immunoSEQ multiplex PCR, while TCRdb's copy carries only in-frame clones and drops some. The table shows around 470,000 clones, with about 90% occurring only once. Source material: PBMCs or T cells enriched from blood (not recorded which). The source of this sequence is a man in his late teens or twenties who had recovered from COVID-19. This chain joins TRBV2 and TRBJ1-2, with 7 bases identical to TRBD1. The CDR3 protein is CASRRQGLNYGYTF. CDR3 sequence (DNA): TGTGCCAGCAGAAGACAGGGACTCAACTATGGCTACACCTTC.